This entry is about one T cell receptor beta chain. Method: immunoSEQ multiplex PCR; TCRdb's copy keeps in-frame clones and lacks some. Counted here are around 180,000 clones, about 94% occurring once; the ten biggest clones make up 7.5% to 10%. Per the germline V gene, CDR1 is MGHRA and CDR2 is YSYEKL. V gave up 3 bases and J gave up 0 bases; unmatched junction bases: 8. This CDR3 contains 17 residues. The data stem from a study of T cell responses to AZD1222 COVID-19 vaccine. This material consisted of peripheral blood, taken on day 0 of AZD1222 vaccination. This sequence was found in an adult in good health. V usage is TRBV4-1 and J usage is TRBJ2-3; TRBD2 agrees at 8 bases. CDR3 nucleotides: TGCGCCAGCAGCCAGCACCCCGGGACTAGTAGCACAGATACGCAGTATTTT. As protein: CASSQHPGTSSTDTQYF.